This TCR beta chain is from a study of response to subunit inactivated influenza vaccine. TCRdb called the RT-PCR reads again in MiXCR, with one record for every CDR3 protein. The repertoire holds about 620,000 distinct CDR3 sequences, with roughly 12% as singletons. This clonotype was counted only a few times. Germline lookup yields CDR1 SQVTM and CDR2 ANQGSEA. V lost 2 bases and J lost 7; bases outside the gene matches: 6. This CDR3 has 14 amino acids. The same sample was also studied in work on T cells expressing NK-cell markers. That paper notes: As the method of synthesis, 5'RACE template switching with UMIs yielded TCR beta cDNA. A range of roughly 1.0-8% of CD8+ T cells consisted of dominant NKG2C+ clonotypes in 5 to 7 donors. In several donors, dominant clonotypes made up about 25-65% of CD3+CD56-NKG2C+ cells.

The sequence came from a man aged 50 to 59 who received an inactivated influenza vaccine. The specimen comprised PBMCs from blood, sampled on the day of vaccination. J is TRBJ2-1 and V is TRBV29-1; 9 nucleotides line up with TRBD2. The CDR3 is CSVEPSGVENEQFF. In DNA, the CDR3 is TGCAGCGTTGAACCTAGCGGGGTAGAGAATGAGCAGTTCTTC.